Below are 16 T cell receptor beta chains sequenced from a single sample in a study of T cell responses to AZD1222 COVID-19 vaccine. Profiled with immunoSEQ multiplex PCR; TCRdb holds only in-frame clones, not every one. Of 120,000 to 150,000 clones detected, approximately 89% appear once; the ten largest clones hold 3% to 3.5%. Sequenced material: peripheral blood, taken on day 0 of MenACWY control vaccination. The origin of the receptors is an adult in good health.

The chain is built from TRBV6-5 and TRBJ2-2; D is ambiguous. Germline V gene data show CDR1 as MNHEY and CDR2 as SVGAGI. Deletions cut 6 bases from V and 6 bases from J, with 8 bases between. The CDR3 extends over 12 amino acids. Here the CDR3 DNA reads TGTGCCAGCAGAAATTCTCCCGGGGAGCTGTTTTTT. This gives the protein CASRNSPGELFF.

V usage is TRBV28 and J usage is TRBJ1-5, with D maybe TRBD1 (5 bases). Germline assignment: CDR1 MDHEN and CDR2 SYDVKM. The CDR3 spans 15 residues. V was trimmed by 6 bases and J by 6 bases, leaving 18 bases between them. The CDR3 reads CASRPLLGGGQPQHF. DNA for the CDR3: TGTGCCAGCAGGCCCCTGTTGGGGGGAGGTCAGCCCCAGCATTTT.

The chain uses TRBV6-5 and TRBJ2-1; 9 bases map to TRBD2. CDR3 length equals 16 residues. The germline V gene has CDR1 MNHEY and CDR2 SVGAGI. V dropped 2 bases and J dropped 9; count of bases not matched to a gene: 11. The CDR3: CASSYPGASGDREQFF. The CDR3 coding sequence is TGTGCCAGCAGTTACCCTGGAGCTAGCGGGGACCGTGAGCAGTTCTTC.

This chain joins TRBV6-2 or TRBV6-3 and TRBJ2-7; TRBD2 aligns across 8 bases. V gave up 4 bases and J gave up 3 bases; unmatched junction bases: 11. The germline gives CDR1 MNHEY, CDR2 SVGEGT. The CDR3 is 16 residues long. CDR3 coding DNA: TGTGCCAGCAGTTCCGCTGCGAGCGGGAGCGTCTACGAGCAGTACTTC. Translated: CASSSAASGSVYEQYF.

Only one count was recorded for this clone. V usage is TRBV2 and J usage is TRBJ2-1; 8 positions agree with TRBD2. The germline gives CDR1 SNHLY, CDR2 FYNNEI. The CDR3 has 16 residues. V dropped 6 bases and J dropped 1; count of bases not matched to a gene: 8. CDR3 loop: CASSPDSGASYNEQFF. Written as DNA, the CDR3 is TGTGCCAGCAGCCCTGATAGCGGGGCTTCCTACAATGAGCAGTTCTTC.

The rearrangement joins TRBV27 to TRBJ2-1; tentative D call: TRBD1 (5 bases). This CDR3 comprises 14 residues. Germline CDR1 MNHEY, CDR2 SMNVEV (reference sequence). Trimming stripped 5 bases from V and 3 bases from J, with 11 bases between. CDR3 in amino acids: CASSRQTRYNEQFF. The CDR3 DNA reads as TGTGCCAGCAGTCGACAGACACGCTACAATGAGCAGTTCTTC.

The V gene is TRBV27, the J gene TRBJ2-3, with D uncertain. The germline CDR1 and CDR2 sequences are MNHEY and SMNVEV (reference sequence). The V gene lost 3 bases and the J gene lost 1 base, with 5 bases spanning the gap. This CDR3 region has 13 residues. The CDR3 DNA is TGTGCCAGCAGTTTTTACCGCACAGATACGCAGTATTTT. As protein: CASSFYRTDTQYF.

V gene TRBV7-2 combines with J gene TRBJ2-7; TRBD2 matches 10 bases. After removal of 1 base from V and 5 bases from J, the junction contained 17 bases not matched to a gene. Germline values: CDR1 SGHTA, CDR2 FQGNSA. This CDR3 has 19 residues. The CDR3 sequence: CASSLVSVGRLAGDHEQYF. CDR3 nucleotide sequence: TGTGCCAGCAGCTTAGTAAGCGTAGGGCGGCTAGCGGGAGACCACGAGCAGTACTTC.

This clone was detected only a few times. This chain links TRBV5-5 with TRBJ1-2; 8 bases align to TRBD1. With 3 bases clipped from V and 6 bases from J, the junction kept 7 bases outside the gene matches. The germline CDR1 and CDR2 sequences are SGHKS and YYEKEE (reference sequence). This CDR3 has 14 residues. This CDR3 is CASSWPGTGNGYTF. CDR3 coding DNA: TGTGCCAGCAGCTGGCCGGGGACAGGTAATGGCTACACCTTC.

V gene TRBV5-1 combines with J gene TRBJ2-1, with 8 bases fitting TRBD2. V shed 4 bases, J shed 6 bases, and the junction held 9 bases outside the gene matches. Germline CDR1 and CDR2: SGHRS and YFSETQ. CDR3 length: 15 residues. CDR3 loop: CASSPGTSQVNEQFF. CDR3 DNA: TGCGCCAGCAGCCCCGGGACTAGTCAGGTCAATGAGCAGTTCTTC.

The chain joins TRBV6-5 to TRBJ1-1, with D tentatively TRBD1 (5 bases). V dropped 7 bases and J dropped 7 bases, with 16 bases sitting between them. CDR1 is MNHEY, CDR2 SVGAGI, per germline. CDR3 length: 13 amino acids. The CDR3 sequence is CASNIRETGEAFF. The CDR3 DNA reads TGTGCCAGCAATATCAGGGAAACCGGTGAAGCTTTCTTT.

This sequence joins TRBV19 and TRBJ2-1; D is unclear. The CDR3 spans 11 residues. Trimming left V 5 bases short and J 7 bases short, with 6 bases between. CDR1 is LNHDA, CDR2 SQIVND, per germline (reference sequence). The CDR3 sequence: CASSWVNEQFF. The CDR3 nucleotides are TGTGCCAGTAGTTGGGTTAATGAGCAGTTCTTC.

The chain couples TRBV11-2 to TRBJ2-5, with D perhaps given as TRBD1 or TRBD2 (5 bases each). V lost 8 bases to trimming and J lost 5 bases, with 9 bases between them. This CDR3 is built from 11 residues. The germline V gene encodes CDR1 SGHAT and CDR2 FQNNGV. CDR3 in amino acids: CASSEGETQYF. CDR3 DNA sequence: TGTGCCAGCTCCGAGGGGGAGACCCAGTACTTC.

The rearrangement joins TRBV11-3 to TRBJ1-1; D perhaps matches TRBD1 (5 bases). Germline loops: CDR1 SGHNT, CDR2 YENEEA. Between the trimmed V and J ends, which lost 6 bases and 4 bases, there was a span of 12 bases. CDR3 length: 13 residues. DNA of the CDR3: TGTGCCAGCAGATCAGGGTCGATCACTGAAGCTTTCTTT. Translated, it gives CASRSGSITEAFF.

The CDR3 DNA reads TGTGCCTGGATACAGAAAAGGCCCGGGGAGCTGTTTTTT. This sequence encodes CAWIQKRPGELFF. The V call is TRBV30, the J call TRBJ2-2, with D hard to call. In germline, CDR1 is GTSNPN, CDR2 SVGIG (reference sequence). The CDR3 runs 13 residues. Trimming removed 4 bases from V and 6 bases from J, with 12 bases in between.

The chain carries TRBV28 and TRBJ2-1; 8 bases agree with TRBD1. The CDR3 consists of 13 residues. With V trimmed by 6 bases and J by 8 bases, 6 bases remained unmatched. Germline lookup yields CDR1 MDHEN and CDR2 SYDVKM. The CDR3 coding sequence is TGTGCCAGCAGGAGACAGGGGTTTGATGAGCAGTTCTTC. Amino acid sequence: CASRRQGFDEQFF.